The present T cell receptor beta chain was sequenced within a study of cytomegalovirus exposure and HLA in healthy donors. Healthy bone marrow donors made up the donor group. Points on this clone: Its antigen is as yet unknown.

Study-level findings and limits: Sequencing had likely introduced a cluster of highly shared sequence variants as an artifact. The authors later found HLA-associated TCR beta chains more clonally expanded than equally common others. Researchers had no immune exposure information except CMV serostatus available.

In the PCR, 60 Vbeta and 13 Jbeta primers were used. The data were produced by immunoSEQ multiplex PCR, yet TCRdb's version contains in-frame clones alone and is incomplete. This table holds 100,000 to 150,000 clones, more than 60% found once. Per the germline V gene, CDR1 is LGHNT and CDR2 is FRNRAP. The CDR3 has 13 amino acids. V was pared by 7 bases and J by 4 bases, with 11 bases between. Sequencing input: PBMCs. The V call is TRBV12-5, the J call TRBJ2-1, with no clear D. The receptor comes from a middle-aged woman in good health and CMV-seropositive. CDR3 amino acids: CASAVTAYNEQFF. CDR3 DNA sequence: TGTGCTAGTGCGGTGACTGCTTACAATGAGCAGTTCTTC.